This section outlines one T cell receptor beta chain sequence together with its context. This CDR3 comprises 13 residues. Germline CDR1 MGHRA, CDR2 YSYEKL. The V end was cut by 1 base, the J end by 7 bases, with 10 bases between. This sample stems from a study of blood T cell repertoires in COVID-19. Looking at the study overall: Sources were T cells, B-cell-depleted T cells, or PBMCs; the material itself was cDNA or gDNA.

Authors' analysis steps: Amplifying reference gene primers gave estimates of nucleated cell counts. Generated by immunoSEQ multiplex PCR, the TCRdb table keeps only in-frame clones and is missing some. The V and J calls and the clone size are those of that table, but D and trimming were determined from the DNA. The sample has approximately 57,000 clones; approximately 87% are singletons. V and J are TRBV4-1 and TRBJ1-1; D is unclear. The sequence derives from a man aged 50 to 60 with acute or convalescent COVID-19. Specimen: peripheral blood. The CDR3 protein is CASSQGLTFEAFF. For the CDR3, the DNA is TGCGCCAGCAGCCAAGGACTGACGTTTGAAGCTTTCTTT.